The source of this T cell receptor beta chain is a study of T cells in Graves' hyperthyroidism and ophthalmopathy. Study summary: Pretreatment peripheral blood was obtained at initial diagnosis.

General study findings and limits: Among clonotypes expanded in thyroid above 0.001, most were also found in blood. Classification by a 13 V-J model distinguished ophthalmopathy from stable hyperthyroidism.

This clonotype was seen only a few times. Its specificity is unknown. The germline V gene has CDR1 MNHEY and CDR2 SVGAGI. The junction had 5 bases not matched to a gene; V was cut back by 0 bases and J by 3 bases. The CDR3 is 16 residues long. Diagnostic assessment was based on clinical symptoms, serum thyroxine and TRAb, thyroid ultrasound and orbital computed tomography. The TCR beta CDR3 regions underwent amplification using RNA transcripts as the source. Initially, a first-round RT-PCR of the TCR CDR3 employed the HTBI primer set. TCRdb recomputed calls from the multiplex PCR reads with MiXCR, one row per CDR3 protein. This sample has 400,000 to 600,000 distinct CDR3 sequences, with around 16% found just once.

This chain connects TRBV6-5 to TRBJ2-1; 7 nucleotides align to TRBD2. The sample comprised blood. The receptor was isolated from a woman under 40 with Graves' ophthalmopathy. The CDR3 DNA reads as TGTGCCAGCAGTTACTCGATGACTAGCCACTACAATGAGCAGTTCTTC. Amino acids: CASSYSMTSHYNEQFF.